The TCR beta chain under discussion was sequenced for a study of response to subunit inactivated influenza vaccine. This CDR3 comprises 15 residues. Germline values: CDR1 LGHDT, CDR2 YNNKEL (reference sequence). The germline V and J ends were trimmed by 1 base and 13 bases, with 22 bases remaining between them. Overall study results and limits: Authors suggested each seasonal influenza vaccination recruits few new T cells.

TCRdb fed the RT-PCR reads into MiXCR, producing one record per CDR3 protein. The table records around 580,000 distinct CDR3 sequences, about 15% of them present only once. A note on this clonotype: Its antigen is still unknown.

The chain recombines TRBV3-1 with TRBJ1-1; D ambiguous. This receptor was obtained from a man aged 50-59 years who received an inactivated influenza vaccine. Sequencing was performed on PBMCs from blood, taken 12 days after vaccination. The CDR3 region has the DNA TGTGCCAGCAGCCAAGTGGTTCTGCCCCTGGAGATGGTTTTCTTT. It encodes CASSQVVLPLEMVFF.